One and the same sample provided the 24 T cell receptor beta chains below, sequenced in a study of blood T cell repertoires in COVID-19 (dated by TCRdb to the early 2020s). The library came from the immunoSEQ multiplex PCR assay. The table was pulled from immuneACCESS by TCRdb, which kept in-frame rearrangements only. Such tables lose some clones; where checked, under half of the loss comes from unresolved V genes, and the rest has no known cause. Across this sample there are over 150,000 clones, with around 84% seen only once. Clones ranked in the top ten supply roughly 1% of the sample. Sequencing used peripheral blood. These receptors were obtained from a man aged 40-55 years with acute or convalescent COVID-19.

This clone has only a few counts. The rearrangement joins TRBV5-8 to TRBJ1-5; D not certain. Trimming removed 3 bases from V and 2 bases from J, with 6 bases in between. The CDR3 covers 13 residues. Germline V CDR1 and CDR2: SGHTS, YDEGEE. The CDR3: CASSYSGNQPQHF. CDR3 nucleotides: TGTGCCAGCAGCTATTCGGGCAATCAGCCCCAGCATTTT.

The chain couples TRBV4-3 to TRBJ2-1; D may be TRBD2 (5 bases). This CDR3 spans 15 amino acids. Trimming removed 1 base from V and 8 bases from J, with 15 bases in between. Germline values: CDR1 LGHNA, CDR2 YSLEER. The DNA of the CDR3 is TGCGCCAGCAGCCAAGGGATTAGCGAGGTGGATGAGCAGTTCTTC. Translated, it gives CASSQGISEVDEQFF.

J is TRBJ1-5 and V is TRBV19; TRBD1 is a possible D gene (5 bases). The germline V and J ends were trimmed by 11 bases and 2 bases, with 10 bases remaining between them. Germline-derived CDR1 and CDR2 are LNHDA and SQIVND (reference sequence). The CDR3 contains 12 residues. CDR3 sequence: CASWGGNQPQHF. CDR3 nucleotides: TGTGCCTCTTGGGGGGGCAATCAGCCCCAGCATTTT.

This rearrangement joins TRBV7-9 to TRBJ1-3; D may be TRBD1 (5 bases). This CDR3 has 15 residues. In germline, CDR1 is SEHNR, CDR2 FQNEAQ (reference sequence). The germline V and J ends were trimmed by 3 bases and 2 bases, with 11 bases remaining between them. The CDR3 spells CASSFGGVAGNTIYF. DNA of the CDR3: TGTGCCAGCAGCTTCGGGGGTGTAGCTGGAAACACCATATATTTT.

This clone is a singleton in its sample. This chain links TRBV2 with TRBJ2-5; 9 bases map to TRBD2. Germline CDR1 SNHLY, CDR2 FYNNEI. V lost 4 bases, J lost 7 bases, and 10 bases stayed unmatched. This CDR3 has 15 residues. The CDR3 DNA is TGTGCCAGCAGTGGGTGGACTAGCGCTGCGAGGACCCAGTACTTC. Translation gives CASSGWTSAARTQYF. The variable domain in full, completed from reference TRBV2 and TRBJ2-5, reads EPEVTQTPSHQVTQMGQEVILRCVPISNHLYFYWYRQILGQKVEFLVSFYNNEISEKSEIFDDQFSVERPDGSNFTLKIRSTKLEDSAMYFCASSGWTSAARTQYFGPGTRLLVL.

The chain has TRBV19 and TRBJ2-6, with D possibly matching TRBD2 (5 bases). The CDR3 loop spans 16 amino acids. Trimming shortened V by 3 bases and J by 4 bases, and 13 bases separated the two germline ends. CDR1 is LNHDA, CDR2 SQIVND, per germline (reference sequence). The CDR3: CASSITTGYGANVLTF. The CDR3 nucleotides are TGTGCCAGTAGTATCACCACGGGGTACGGGGCCAACGTCCTGACTTTC.

The V gene is TRBV4-1, the J gene TRBJ2-1, with D possibly TRBD1 on 5 matching bases. Looked up from germline, CDR1 is MGHRA and CDR2 is YSYEKL. Trimming left V 0 bases short and J 2 bases short, with 14 bases between. The CDR3 has 17 residues. The CDR3 here is CASSQENWGPTYNEQFF. CDR3 DNA sequence: TGCGCCAGCAGCCAAGAGAATTGGGGCCCAACCTACAATGAGCAGTTCTTC.

The chain recombines TRBV6-5 with TRBJ2-5; TRBD2 is a possible D gene (5 bases). This CDR3 spans 14 amino acids. The V end lost 2 bases, the J end lost 0 bases, and 7 bases lay between the germline ends. Germline CDR1 reads MNHEY; CDR2 reads SVGAGI. CDR3: CASSYTGNQETQYF. CDR3 bases: TGTGCCAGCAGTTACACGGGAAACCAAGAGACCCAGTACTTC.

This clone was picked up one time. V and J are TRBV7-2 and TRBJ1-2, with a possible D match to TRBD1 (6 bases). There are 14 residues in the CDR3. Germline CDR1 SGHTA, CDR2 FQGNSA. Between the trimmed V and J ends, which lost 5 bases and 4 bases, there was a span of 14 bases. This chain's CDR3 is CASSQGMPAYGYTF. CDR3 coding DNA: TGTGCCAGCAGCCAGGGGATGCCTGCCTATGGCTACACCTTC.

V usage is TRBV5-1 and J usage is TRBJ2-2; TRBD1 is a possible D gene (5 bases). The CDR3 is 14 amino acids. The V gene lost 3 bases and the J gene lost 4 bases, with 10 bases spanning the gap. Germline CDR1 is SGHRS and CDR2 is YFSETQ. The CDR3 nucleotides read TGCGCCAGCAGCTCGCAGGGTCTCACCGGGGAGCTGTTTTTT. It translates to CASSSQGLTGELFF.

This chain joins TRBV19 and TRBJ2-7, with 12 bases matching TRBD1. This CDR3 is built from 14 residues. Germline trimming cut 4 bases from V and 6 bases from J; bases unmatched to any gene: 4. Germline CDR1 LNHDA, CDR2 SQIVND (reference sequence). The CDR3 here is CASSRGQGATEQYF. Written as DNA, the CDR3 is TGTGCCAGTAGTAGGGGACAGGGGGCGACCGAGCAGTACTTC.

The chain couples TRBV30 to TRBJ1-5; D ambiguous. The CDR3 is made up of 14 amino acids. The germline CDR1 and CDR2 sequences are GTSNPN and SVGIG (reference sequence). V lost 3 bases to trimming and J lost 3 bases, with 12 bases between them. CDR3 nucleotide sequence: TGTGCCTGGAGCCGGGGAATTGACAATCAGCCCCAGCATTTT. It is translated as CAWSRGIDNQPQHF.

CDR3 sequence: CASSPPGQGEGEQYF. CDR3 coding DNA: TGTGCCAGCTCACCACCCGGACAGGGCGAGGGAGAGCAGTACTTC. The J gene is TRBJ2-7, the V gene TRBV18; 8 bases agree with TRBD1. The CDR3 is 15 residues long. Germline V gives CDR1 KGHSH, CDR2 LQKENI. Losses at the gene ends were 0 bases for V and 7 bases for J; bases not matched to a gene: 8.

This chain uses TRBV3-1 (or the pseudogene TRBV3-2) with TRBJ2-5, with 13 bases identical to TRBD2. V lost 4 bases and J lost 1; bases outside the gene matches: 12. This CDR3 is 19 amino acids long. The germline V gene has CDR1 LGHDT and CDR2 YNNKEL (reference sequence). CDR3 nucleotide sequence: TGTGCCAGCAGCCCCACGGTCGAGACTAGCGGGGGGCGCCAAGAGACCCAGTACTTC. Translating it yields CASSPTVETSGGRQETQYF.

The rearrangement joins TRBV28 to TRBJ1-1; D call uncertain. Trimming removed 2 bases at V and 5 bases at J, with 15 bases between. The CDR3 consists of 15 residues. Germline assignment: CDR1 MDHEN and CDR2 SYDVKM. CDR3 in amino acids: CASSLAWGGKTEAFF. CDR3 in DNA: TGTGCCAGCAGTTTAGCGTGGGGAGGGAAAACTGAAGCTTTCTTT. Variable domain in full (rest from reference TRBV28 and TRBJ1-1): DVKVTQSSRYLVKRTGEKVFLECVQDMDHENMFWYRQDPGLGLRLIYFSYDVKMKEKGDIPEGYSVSREKKERFSLILESASTNQTSMYLCASSLAWGGKTEAFFGQGTRLTVV.

This clone has a handful of counts. The chain recombines TRBV5-6 with TRBJ1-1, with unresolved D. This CDR3 has 14 amino acids. Germline CDR1 SGHDT, CDR2 YYEEEE. Trimming left V 2 bases short and J 1 base short, with 9 bases between. CDR3 coding DNA: TGTGCCAGCAGCTTTTTCCAGAAGAACACTGAAGCTTTCTTT. Translating it yields CASSFFQKNTEAFF.

V and J are TRBV3-1 (or the pseudogene TRBV3-2) and TRBJ2-7, with 7 bases fitting TRBD1. Germline values: CDR1 LGHDT, CDR2 YNNKEL (reference sequence). The junction had 7 bases not matched to a gene; V was cut back by 5 bases and J by 0 bases. The CDR3 sequence is 15 residues long. The CDR3 sequence: CASSAQQGVSYEQYF. In DNA form, the CDR3 reads TGTGCCAGCAGCGCCCAGCAGGGGGTCTCCTACGAGCAGTACTTC.

The chain is built from TRBV7-2 and TRBJ2-7, with 9 bases lining up with TRBD1. Germline CDR1 reads SGHTA; CDR2 reads FQGNSA. The CDR3 is 14 amino acids. With 5 bases clipped from V and 1 base from J, the junction kept 3 bases outside the gene matches. CDR3 amino acids: CASSPDRGSYEQYF. The CDR3 nucleotides are TGTGCCAGCAGCCCGGACAGGGGATCCTACGAGCAGTACTTC.

The chain recombines TRBV9 with TRBJ1-1; D is uncertain. Germline V lookup: CDR1 SGDLS, CDR2 YYNGEE. Trimming cost V 4 bases and J 1 base, with 14 bases left between them. The CDR3 loop spans 15 amino acids. The DNA of the CDR3 is TGTGCCAGCAGCCCCTCGACCGGGAAGAACACTGAAGCTTTCTTT. Its protein is CASSPSTGKNTEAFF.

This clone was counted a single time. The chain couples TRBV6-5 to TRBJ1-2; TRBD1 matches at 9 bases. The V gene end was trimmed by 5 bases and the J gene end by 6 bases; junction bases not matched to a gene: 7. The CDR3 is made up of 14 amino acids. CDR1 and CDR2 from the germline V gene are MNHEY and SVGAGI. CDR3 DNA: TGTGCCAGCAGTAGGAACAGGGGGCGGGATGGCTACACCTTC. Translated: CASSRNRGRDGYTF.

The V gene is TRBV5-8, the J gene TRBJ2-7, with TRBD1 identical over 8 bases. This CDR3 comprises 16 residues. J lost 1 base, V lost 4 bases, and 10 bases had no gene match. Germline V lookup: CDR1 SGHTS, CDR2 YDEGEE. CDR3 amino acids: CASSAYGTGFSYEQYF. For the CDR3, the DNA is TGTGCCAGCAGCGCCTACGGGACAGGTTTTTCCTACGAGCAGTACTTC.

The chain uses TRBV6-2 or TRBV6-3 and TRBJ2-7, with D perhaps matching TRBD1 (5 bases). The CDR3 runs 15 residues. Between the trimmed V and J ends, which lost 5 bases and 3 bases, there was a span of 17 bases. The germline V gene has CDR1 MNHEY and CDR2 SVGEGT. In DNA, the CDR3 is TGTGCCAGCAGTATACAGGTTTTCCCCTACTACGAGCAGTACTTC. It translates to CASSIQVFPYYEQYF.

This chain uses TRBV9 with TRBJ2-1, with TRBD1 matching 8 bases. Germline-derived CDR1 and CDR2 are SGDLS and YYNGEE. V dropped 1 base and J dropped 9; count of bases not matched to a gene: 6. This CDR3 has 14 residues. DNA for the CDR3: TGTGCCAGCAGCGTATTGCAGGGGGCGGTTGAGCAGTTCTTC. Protein sequence: CASSVLQGAVEQFF.

The chain employs TRBV9 and TRBJ2-2; 8 nucleotides match TRBD2. Germline-derived CDR1 and CDR2 are SGDLS and YYNGEE. The CDR3 length is 15 residues. Trimming cost V 6 bases and J 3 bases; bases outside gene matches: 7. This CDR3 is CASTAGGADTGELFF. DNA for the CDR3: TGTGCCAGCACCGCCGGGGGGGCGGACACCGGGGAGCTGTTTTTT.